This T cell receptor beta chain was documented in a study of T cell responses to AZD1222 COVID-19 vaccine. About this clone itself: Its antigen is as yet unknown.

Overall study findings and caveats: The donor group comprised mostly white British people and more females; the analysis possibly underestimated clonal diversity.

Germline V lookup: CDR1 GTSNPN, CDR2 SVGIG (reference sequence). Losses at the gene ends were 5 bases for V and 3 bases for J; bases not matched to a gene: 8. This CDR3 comprises 15 residues. Profiled with immunoSEQ multiplex PCR; TCRdb holds only in-frame clones, not every one. The sample yields 150,000 to 200,000 clones, around 93% seen once. The chain recombines TRBV30 with TRBJ1-3, with 9 bases identical to TRBD1. Sequenced material: peripheral blood, taken on day 0 of AZD1222 vaccination. This TCR was recovered from an adult in good health. The CDR3 sequence: CAWCTGGGYGNTIYF. Written as DNA, the CDR3 is TGTGCCTGGTGTACAGGGGGCGGATATGGAAACACCATATATTTT. The full variable domain, with the rest looked up from reference TRBV30 and TRBJ1-3, is SQTIHQWPATLVQPVGSPLSLECTVEGTSNPNLYWYRQAAGRGLQLLFYSVGIGQISSEVPQNLSASRPQDRQFILSSKKLLLSDSGFYLCAWCTGGGYGNTIYFGEGSWLTVV.